This entry lists 29 T cell receptor beta chains sequenced from one sample in a study of Graves' ophthalmopathy and Graves' hyperthyroidism. The authors amplified TCR beta CDR3 regions, and they did so from RNA transcripts for repertoire sequencing. RT-PCR in the first round used HTBI primers; a second-round multiplex PCR followed. MiXCR was run by TCRdb on the multiplex PCR reads, yielding one entry per CDR3 protein. The repertoire includes roughly 380,000 distinct CDR3 sequences, 15% to 19% of them detected once, and roughly 7% sits in the top ten. Sequencing was done on a sample of peripheral blood. The source is a woman aged 18-30 years with stable Graves' hyperthyroidism.

In this sample, this clonotype turned up many times. CDR3 coding DNA: TGCAGCGTTGGTATGTTTCAGGTGGGGGCTTTCTTT. This sequence encodes CSVGMFQVGAFF. The V and J genes are TRBV29-1 and TRBJ1-1; D gene uncertain. This CDR3 is built from 12 residues. Germline V gives CDR1 SQVTM, CDR2 ANQGSEA. Trimming took 4 bases from V and 11 from J, leaving 17 bases between them.

This clonotype was counted at least ten times. V usage is TRBV10-1 and J usage is TRBJ1-5; a possible D gene is TRBD1 (5 bases). The V gene lost 8 bases and the J gene lost 3 bases, with 14 bases spanning the gap. Germline lookup yields CDR1 WNHNN and CDR2 SYGVQD (reference sequence). The CDR3 spans 14 residues. CDR3 amino acids: CASRDGRANQPQHF. The CDR3 DNA follows: TGCGCCAGCCGGGACGGCAGAGCCAATCAGCCCCAGCATTTT.

Ten or more counts support this clonotype. This chain links TRBV20-1 with TRBJ2-7, with D perhaps matching TRBD2 (6 bases). The CDR3 is 15 residues long. Germline V gene sequence: CDR1 DFQATT, CDR2 SNEGSKA (reference sequence). Trimming took 0 bases from V and 1 from J, leaving 13 bases between them. The CDR3 DNA reads as TGCAGTGCTAGAGATCGGAGAGCGGGTTCCTACGAGCAGTACTTC. Residues: CSARDRRAGSYEQYF.

This clonotype appeared many times. The chain combines TRBV6-1 with TRBJ1-5; TRBD1 agrees at 9 bases. The trim removed 5 bases at V and 1 base at J, leaving 3 bases unmatched. This CDR3 region has 15 residues. Germline V gene sequence: CDR1 MNHNS, CDR2 SASEGT. The CDR3 region has the DNA TGTGCCAGCAGTCCGACAGGGGGGAGCAATCAGCCCCAGCATTTT. Its protein product is CASSPTGGSNQPQHF.

CDR3 bases: TGTGCCAGCAGCTCGGGACAACTAAAGGTCCACTTT. This sequence encodes CASSSGQLKVHF. The rearrangement links TRBV11-1 to TRBJ1-6, with D possibly being TRBD1 (6 bases). V was clipped by 4 bases and J by 17 bases, with 15 bases between them. Germline CDR1 is SGHAT and CDR2 is FQDESV (reference sequence). The CDR3 has 12 residues.

This clonotype was seen many times. The rearrangement joins TRBV6-2 or TRBV6-3 to TRBJ2-2; no clear D. The germline V gene encodes CDR1 MNHEY and CDR2 SVGEGT. This CDR3 contains 14 residues. With 4 bases removed from V and 5 bases from J, the gap between germline ends came to 11 bases. In DNA, the CDR3 is TGTGCCAGCAGTTCTACCCCCGGGACCGGGGAGCTGTTTTTT. Encoded protein: CASSSTPGTGELFF.

This clonotype was observed many times. One end of the junction varies from germline; a read error may be responsible. V gene TRBV6-1 combines with J gene TRBJ1-5, with 9 bases lining up with TRBD1. CDR3 length equals 16 residues. Germline values: CDR1 MNHNS, CDR2 SASEGT. The chain's CDR3 is CASSRDRAYSNPPQHF. The DNA of the CDR3 is TGTGCCAGCAGTCGGGACAGGGCCTATAGCAATCCGCCCCAGCATTTT.

This clonotype was counted ten times or more. The gene calls are TRBV12-3 or TRBV12-4 and TRBJ1-1, with 11 nucleotides matching TRBD1. V was clipped by 0 bases and J by 9 bases; unmatched bases: 12. The CDR3 has 17 amino acids. The CDR3 here is CASSLAGPGTGGLKAFF. The CDR3 DNA is TGTGCCAGCAGTTTAGCGGGGCCCGGGACAGGGGGTCTAAAAGCTTTCTTT.

This chain connects TRBV20-1 to TRBJ1-2, with D tentatively TRBD1 (5 bases). The V end lost 6 bases, the J end lost 2 bases, and 16 bases lay between the germline ends. The CDR3 loop spans 14 amino acids. In germline, CDR1 is DFQATT, CDR2 SNEGSKA (reference sequence). CDR3 in DNA: TGCAGTGCCCTCGGTGAGTGGGGCAACTATGGCTACACCTTC. Protein: CSALGEWGNYGYTF.

V gene TRBV20-1 combines with J gene TRBJ1-1, with 11 bases matching TRBD1. The V gene's germline CDR1 is DFQATT and CDR2 SNEGSKA (reference sequence). J was trimmed by 10 bases and V by 3 bases; bases with no gene match: 13. The CDR3 length is 15 residues. Here the CDR3 reads CSARGRDRGVKGAFF. CDR3 coding DNA: TGCAGTGCTAGGGGCCGGGACAGGGGGGTGAAAGGAGCTTTCTTT.

The table lists this clonotype with many counts. This chain uses TRBV6-1 with TRBJ2-2, with D perhaps matching TRBD1 or TRBD2 (5 bases each). This CDR3 comprises 16 residues. From germline, CDR1 is MNHNS and CDR2 SASEGT. V lost 4 bases, J lost 4 bases, and 16 bases lay in between. CDR3 in amino acids: CASSVRPGRSTGELFF. As DNA, the CDR3 is TGTGCCAGCAGTGTCCGACCGGGACGGTCCACCGGGGAGCTGTTTTTT.

This clonotype has a count of ten or more. V usage is TRBV6-4 and J usage is TRBJ2-2, with D unresolved. V lost 6 bases, J lost 5 bases, and 19 bases lay in between. The V gene's germline CDR1 is MRHNA and CDR2 SNTAGT. The CDR3 has 16 amino acids. The CDR3 reads CASSEDIRRVTGELFF. In nucleotides, the CDR3 is TGTGCCAGCAGCGAAGATATCCGAAGAGTAACCGGGGAGCTGTTTTTT.

CDR3 in amino acids: CASSLLGGRAEAFF. The CDR3 bases are TGTGCCAGCAGTTTATTAGGCGGCAGGGCCGAAGCTTTCTTT. V usage is TRBV12-3 or TRBV12-4 and J usage is TRBJ1-1; a weak D match, TRBD1 (5 bases). V dropped 2 bases and J dropped 8 bases, with 15 bases sitting between them. The CDR3 runs 14 residues.

The sample holds many counts of this clonotype. The chain links TRBV12-3 or TRBV12-4 to TRBJ2-7; the match to TRBD1 covers 10 bases. V gave up 6 bases and J gave up 4 bases; unmatched junction bases: 6. The CDR3 is 14 residues long. CDR3 in DNA: TGTGCCAGCAGGGTTCGACAGGGGGCGTACGAGCAGTACTTC. Its translation: CASRVRQGAYEQYF.

This clonotype came up many times. The chain recombines TRBV12-3 or TRBV12-4 with TRBJ2-7, with TRBD2 matching 12 bases. V lost 5 bases, J lost 0 bases, and 5 bases stayed unmatched. The CDR3 is 16 amino acids. CDR3 coding DNA: TGTGCCAGCAGTCCCATGACTAGCGGGGGCTCCTACGAGCAGTACTTC. Residues: CASSPMTSGGSYEQYF.

This clonotype came up many times. The CDR3, as DNA: TGTGCCAGCACCACTGTCGGACCCCAGCATTTT. Its protein product is CASTTVGPQHF. The chain recombines TRBV6-2 or TRBV6-3 with TRBJ1-5; D ambiguous. This CDR3 has 11 amino acids. The germline gives CDR1 MNHEY, CDR2 SVGEGT. Trimming took 7 bases from V and 10 from J, leaving 11 bases between them.

In its sample, this clonotype was seen many times. This rearrangement joins TRBV6-5 to TRBJ1-2, with D possibly TRBD1 on 5 matching bases. The V gene lost 4 bases and the J gene lost 8 bases, with 14 bases spanning the gap. Germline values: CDR1 MNHEY, CDR2 SVGAGI. The CDR3 length is 13 residues. The CDR3 sequence: CASSLPGLEGYTF. CDR3 DNA: TGTGCCAGCAGTTTACCGGGGCTGGAGGGCTACACCTTC.

The table lists this clonotype with many counts. The V gene is TRBV25-1, the J gene TRBJ2-7, with D hard to call. Looked up from germline, CDR1 is MGHDK and CDR2 is SYGVNS. V gave up 3 bases and J gave up 3 bases, with 15 bases separating them. The CDR3 totals 15 residues. Here the CDR3 DNA reads TGTGCCAGCAGTGAGTCCCGGGTTTGGGGCTACGAGCAGTACTTC. Protein product: CASSESRVWGYEQYF.

This clonotype was recorded many times. V gene TRBV14 combines with J gene TRBJ1-5, with D unclear. V was pared by 0 bases and J by 2 bases, with 20 bases between. The CDR3 has 19 residues. Germline CDR1 is SGHDN and CDR2 is FVKESK. The CDR3 coding sequence is TGTGCCAGCAGCCAAGATACGATACCGACACCGCTAGGCAATCAGCCCCAGCATTTT. Residues: CASSQDTIPTPLGNQPQHF.

The table lists this clonotype with many counts. The rearrangement uses TRBV6-1 and TRBJ2-4; 12 positions match TRBD2. CDR3 size: 15 residues. V lost 4 bases, J lost 9 bases, and 7 bases stayed unmatched. In germline, CDR1 is MNHNS, CDR2 SASEGT. For the CDR3, the DNA is TGTGCCAGCAGTGGCCCAGGACTAGCGGGGTTCATTCAGTACTTC. It yields the protein CASSGPGLAGFIQYF.

This clonotype appeared many times. The chain recombines TRBV5-1 with TRBJ1-2; TRBD1 is a possible D gene (6 bases). The CDR3 contains 16 residues. V lost 0 bases to trimming and J lost 4 bases, with 16 bases between them. Germline loops: CDR1 SGHRS, CDR2 YFSETQ. CDR3 coding DNA: TGCGCCAGCAGCTTGGCCGTGGGGGCGCGTATCTATGGCTACACCTTC. Its protein product is CASSLAVGARIYGYTF.

This clonotype was observed many times. The chain links TRBV20-1 to TRBJ2-7, with 8 bases that match TRBD1. V shed 0 bases, J shed 6 bases, and the junction held 13 bases outside the gene matches. The germline gives CDR1 DFQATT, CDR2 SNEGSKA (reference sequence). The CDR3 consists of 16 residues. The CDR3 loop reads CSARDPQGVGPFEQYF. The CDR3 nucleotides read TGCAGTGCTAGAGACCCACAGGGGGTTGGCCCCTTCGAGCAGTACTTC.

In its sample, this clonotype was seen many times. CDR3 in DNA: TGTGCCAGTAGGAGGACGGTTCGAGAGACCCAGTACTTC. Translated, it gives CASRRTVRETQYF. The chain employs TRBV19 and TRBJ2-5; D not certain. The CDR3 has 13 amino acids. V shed 6 bases and J shed 4 bases, with 12 bases lying between them. In germline, CDR1 is LNHDA, CDR2 SQIVND (reference sequence).

V and J are TRBV15 and TRBJ1-3, with D hard to call. This CDR3 is built from 21 residues. Germline loops: CDR1 LNHNV, CDR2 YYDKDF (reference sequence). Trimming left V 1 base short and J 4 bases short, with 29 bases between. In DNA, the CDR3 is TGTGCCACCAGCAGAGCCCTTAAAGCGGTCCGTCTAACGCCGTCCGGAAACACCATATATTTT. It yields the protein CATSRALKAVRLTPSGNTIYF.

This clonotype has a handful of counts. The chain combines TRBV12-3 or TRBV12-4 with TRBJ2-7, with a possible D match to TRBD1 (6 bases). The length of the CDR3 is 12 residues. Deletions cut 4 bases from V and 5 bases from J, with 9 bases between. The CDR3 bases are TGTGCCAGCAGTTCGAGGGGGAACGAGCAGTACTTC. This sequence encodes CASSSRGNEQYF.

This clonotype has more than one count but fewer than ten. The V call is TRBV5-6, the J call TRBJ2-4, with TRBD1 matching 8 bases. V was clipped by 1 base and J by 3 bases; unmatched bases: 9. The V gene's germline CDR1 is SGHDT and CDR2 YYEEEE. The CDR3 is 17 residues long. CDR3 coding DNA: TGTGCCAGCAGCTTGATTACCAGGGGGCTTGACAAAAACATTCAGTACTTC. It codes for CASSLITRGLDKNIQYF.

This clonotype appeared a few times. The J gene is TRBJ2-7, the V gene TRBV18, with D possibly being TRBD1 (6 bases). The germline gives CDR1 KGHSH, CDR2 LQKENI. The CDR3 is 15 residues long. The V and J ends lost 0 bases and 4 bases respectively, with 13 bases between them. CDR3 region: CASSPPGTSVYEQYF. The DNA of the CDR3 is TGTGCCAGCTCACCACCCGGGACATCTGTTTACGAGCAGTACTTC.

This clonotype was recorded many times. The J gene is TRBJ2-5, the V gene TRBV20-1; 8 bases agree with TRBD2. The V segment lost 3 bases and the J segment 1 base; nucleotides outside the gene matches: 10. Germline loops: CDR1 DFQATT, CDR2 SNEGSKA (reference sequence). The CDR3 is made up of 16 amino acids. Here the CDR3 reads CSASPILAGIQETQYF. The CDR3 region has the DNA TGCAGTGCTAGCCCAATCCTAGCGGGTATCCAAGAGACCCAGTACTTC.

This clonotype was counted at least ten times. The chain has TRBV6-5 and TRBJ1-1; a weak D match, TRBD1 (6 bases). V gave up 0 bases and J gave up 1 base, with 9 bases separating them. Germline CDR1 MNHEY, CDR2 SVGAGI. The CDR3 length is 15 residues. The CDR3 bases are TGTGCCAGCAGTTACTCGAGGGGGGCGAACACTGAAGCTTTCTTT. Translated, it gives CASSYSRGANTEAFF.